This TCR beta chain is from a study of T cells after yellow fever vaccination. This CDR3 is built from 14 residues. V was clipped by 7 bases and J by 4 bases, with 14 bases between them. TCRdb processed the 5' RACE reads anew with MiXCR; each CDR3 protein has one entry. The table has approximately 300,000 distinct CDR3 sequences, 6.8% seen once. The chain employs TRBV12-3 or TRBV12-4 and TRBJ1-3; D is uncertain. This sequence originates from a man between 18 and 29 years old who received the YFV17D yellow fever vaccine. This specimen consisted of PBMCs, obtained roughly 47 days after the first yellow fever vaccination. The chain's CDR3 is CASKRGNWGNTIYF. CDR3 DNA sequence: TGTGCCAGCAAGCGTGGAAATTGGGGAAACACCATATATTTT.